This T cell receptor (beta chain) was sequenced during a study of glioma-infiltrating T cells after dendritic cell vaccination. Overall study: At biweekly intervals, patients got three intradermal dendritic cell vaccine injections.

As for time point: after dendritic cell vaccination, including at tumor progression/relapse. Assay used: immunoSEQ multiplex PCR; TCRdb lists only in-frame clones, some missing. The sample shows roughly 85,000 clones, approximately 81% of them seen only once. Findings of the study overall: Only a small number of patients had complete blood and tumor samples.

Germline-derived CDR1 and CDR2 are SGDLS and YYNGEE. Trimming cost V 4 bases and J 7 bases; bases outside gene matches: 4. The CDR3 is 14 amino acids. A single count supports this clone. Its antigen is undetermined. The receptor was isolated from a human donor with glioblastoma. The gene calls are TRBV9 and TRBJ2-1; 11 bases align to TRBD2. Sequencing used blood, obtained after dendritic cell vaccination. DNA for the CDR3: TGTGCCAGCAGCCCGACTAGCGGGGCGAATGAGCAGTTCTTC. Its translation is CASSPTSGANEQFF. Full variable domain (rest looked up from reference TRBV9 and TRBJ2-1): DSGVTQTPKHLITATGQRVTLRCSPRSGDLSVYWYQQSLDQGLQFLIQYYNGEERAKGNILERFSAQQFPDLHSELNLSSLELGDSALYFCASSPTSGANEQFFGPGTRLTVL.